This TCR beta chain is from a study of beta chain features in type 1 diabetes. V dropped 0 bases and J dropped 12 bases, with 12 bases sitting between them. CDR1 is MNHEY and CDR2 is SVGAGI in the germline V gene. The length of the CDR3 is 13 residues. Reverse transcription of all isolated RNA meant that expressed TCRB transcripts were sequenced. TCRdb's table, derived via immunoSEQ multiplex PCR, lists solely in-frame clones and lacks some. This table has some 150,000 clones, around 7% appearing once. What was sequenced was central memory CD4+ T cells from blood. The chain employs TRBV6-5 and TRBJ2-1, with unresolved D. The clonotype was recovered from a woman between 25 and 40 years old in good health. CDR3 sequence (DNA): TGTGCCAGCAGTTACTCGAAAGCCGATCGGCAGTTCTTC. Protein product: CASSYSKADRQFF.